Listed here are 9 T cell receptor beta chains from one sample, sequenced in a study of blood T cell repertoires in COVID-19. Here immunoSEQ multiplex PCR was the method, and the copy in TCRdb shows in-frame clones only, minus some. Here the sample spans some 150,000 clones, 70% to 90% being singletons. Sequencing was carried out using peripheral blood. The receptors stem from a woman aged 40 to 50 with active or convalescent COVID-19.

In its sample, this clone was seen a few times. The chain uses TRBV2 and TRBJ1-6, with 9 bases matching TRBD1. The CDR3 is 15 residues long. CDR1 is SNHLY and CDR2 is FYNNEI in the germline V gene. Trimming cost V 5 bases and J 7 bases; bases outside gene matches: 6. The CDR3 nucleotides are TGTGCCAGCAGTCCCCTACAGGGGGCAAATTCACCCCTCCACTTT. Encoded protein: CASSPLQGANSPLHF.

The chain is built from TRBV6-2 or TRBV6-3 and TRBJ1-4; a possible D gene is TRBD1 (5 bases). Trimming left V 6 bases short and J 4 bases short, with 15 bases between. Germline V CDR1 and CDR2: MNHEY, SVGEGT. The CDR3 totals 15 residues. CDR3 nucleotides: TGTGCCAGCAGCTTCACTACAGGCGATAATGAAAAACTGTTTTTT. Amino acids: CASSFTTGDNEKLFF.

This clone was recorded once. The chain's CDR3 is CASSVRSRGGDEQYF. CDR3 sequence (DNA): TGTGCCAGCAGCGTTCGCTCGAGGGGGGGCGACGAGCAGTACTTC. The J gene is TRBJ2-7, the V gene TRBV9; D perhaps matches TRBD2 (7 bases). The V end was cut by 2 bases, the J end by 5 bases, with 17 bases between. Germline V gives CDR1 SGDLS, CDR2 YYNGEE. The CDR3 has 15 residues.

The chain is built from TRBV5-1 and TRBJ1-1, with D possibly matching TRBD1 (6 bases). The CDR3 runs 15 residues. V gave up 0 bases and J gave up 4 bases, with 13 bases separating them. Germline assignment: CDR1 SGHRS and CDR2 YFSETQ. Here the CDR3 reads CASSLAPRGSTEAFF. In DNA, the CDR3 is TGCGCCAGCAGCTTGGCCCCCAGGGGAAGCACTGAAGCTTTCTTT.

V gene TRBV28 combines with J gene TRBJ1-5; the D gene is possibly TRBD1 (5 bases). Germline CDR1 MDHEN, CDR2 SYDVKM. The ends were cut back, 6 bases at V and 2 bases at J, with 11 bases in the middle. The CDR3 spans 14 residues. CDR3 protein: CASSSGMRNQPQHF. CDR3 sequence (DNA): TGTGCCAGCAGCTCAGGGATGCGCAATCAGCCCCAGCATTTT.

A single count supports this clone. The chain uses TRBV11-2 and TRBJ1-1; 8 bases align to TRBD1. The ends lost 4 bases at V and 5 bases at J; junction bases unmatched: 18. The CDR3 runs to 18 residues. CDR1 and CDR2 (germline): SGHAT, FQNNGV. The CDR3 reads CASSSPGQGGWSGTEAFF. The CDR3 bases are TGTGCCAGCAGCTCCCCCGGACAGGGAGGTTGGTCTGGGACTGAAGCTTTCTTT.

The chain employs TRBV5-6 and TRBJ2-2; D may be TRBD1 (5 bases). The ends were cut back, 4 bases at V and 3 bases at J, with 16 bases in the middle. Germline CDR1 SGHDT, CDR2 YYEEEE. The CDR3 is 16 residues long. The CDR3: CASSPSQQAYTGELFF. CDR3 sequence (DNA): TGTGCCAGCAGCCCGAGCCAACAGGCCTACACCGGGGAGCTGTTTTTT.

In its sample, this clone was seen once. V and J are TRBV2 and TRBJ1-6, with a tentative D call TRBD1 (6 bases). Trimming removed 6 bases at V and 8 bases at J, with 20 bases between. The germline gives CDR1 SNHLY, CDR2 FYNNEI. The CDR3 runs 16 residues. CDR3 in amino acids: CASRHRVAGLYSPLHF. CDR3 coding DNA: TGTGCCAGCAGACACAGGGTGGCCGGACTCTATTCACCCCTCCACTTT.

There are a few counts of this clone. The V gene is TRBV9, the J gene TRBJ2-7; 7 bases fit TRBD2. Germline loops: CDR1 SGDLS, CDR2 YYNGEE. This CDR3 contains 14 residues. Trimming at V came to 4 bases and at J to 2 bases, leaving 6 bases not matched to a gene. DNA of the CDR3: TGTGCCAGCAGCTCGGGGGGAGCTCCCTACGAGCAGTACTTC. It yields the protein CASSSGGAPYEQYF.